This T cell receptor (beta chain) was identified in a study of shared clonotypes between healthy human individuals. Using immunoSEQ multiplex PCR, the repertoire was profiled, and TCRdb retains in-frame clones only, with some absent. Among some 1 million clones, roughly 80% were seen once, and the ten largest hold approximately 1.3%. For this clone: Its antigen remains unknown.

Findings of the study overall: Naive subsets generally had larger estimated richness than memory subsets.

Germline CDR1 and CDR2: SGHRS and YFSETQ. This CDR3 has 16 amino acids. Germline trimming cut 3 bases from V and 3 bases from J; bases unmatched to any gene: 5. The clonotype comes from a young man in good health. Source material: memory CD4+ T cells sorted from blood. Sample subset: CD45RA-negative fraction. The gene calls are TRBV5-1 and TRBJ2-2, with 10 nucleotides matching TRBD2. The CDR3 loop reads CASSSLAGAYTGELFF. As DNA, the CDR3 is TGCGCCAGCAGCTCTCTAGCGGGAGCGTACACCGGGGAGCTGTTTTTT.